A single count supports the clone carrying this T cell receptor (beta chain). No antigen is known for it. The data belong to a study of blood T cells in healthy people across ages. Study-level findings and limits: In older individuals, TCR beta diversity per million T cells was lower, falling roughly linearly with age.

Germline values: CDR1 DFQATT, CDR2 SNEGSKA (reference sequence). V gave up 6 bases and J gave up 6 bases; unmatched junction bases: 15. The CDR3 extends over 15 amino acids. The authors ran a second PCR of roughly 7 to 11 cycles using a sample-barcoded 5' primer and a J-beta primer mix. TCRdb redid the calling of the 5' RACE reads with MiXCR, one entry per CDR3 protein. The data show approximately 1,100,000 distinct CDR3 sequences, around 43% seen once. The individuals who served as donors were healthy Caucasians living in Russia, aged about 6 to 100. Per sample, no less than 5.5 micrograms of total RNA were extracted.

The specimen was blood. The chain joins TRBV20-1 to TRBJ2-7, with 9 bases fitting TRBD2. This sequence originates from a woman aged 60 to 75 in good health. In nucleotides, the CDR3 is TGCAGTGCACCTAACTGGGCGGGGACTAGCACCGAGCAGTACTTC. It codes for CSAPNWAGTSTEQYF.